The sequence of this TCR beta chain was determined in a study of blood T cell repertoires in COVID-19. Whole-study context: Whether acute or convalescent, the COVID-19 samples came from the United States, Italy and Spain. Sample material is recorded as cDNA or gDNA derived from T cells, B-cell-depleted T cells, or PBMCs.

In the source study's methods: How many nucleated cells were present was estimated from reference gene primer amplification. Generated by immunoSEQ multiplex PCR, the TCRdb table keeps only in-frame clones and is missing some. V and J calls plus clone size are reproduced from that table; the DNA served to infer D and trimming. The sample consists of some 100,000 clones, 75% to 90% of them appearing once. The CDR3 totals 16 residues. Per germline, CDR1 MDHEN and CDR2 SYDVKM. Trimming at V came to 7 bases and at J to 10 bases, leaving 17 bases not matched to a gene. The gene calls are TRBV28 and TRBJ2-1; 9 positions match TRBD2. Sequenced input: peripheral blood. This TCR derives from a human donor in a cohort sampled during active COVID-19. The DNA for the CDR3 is TGTGCCAGCATTCGCCGCGGGAGGGCCGGGTTTCGGGAGCAGTTCTTC. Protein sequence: CASIRRGRAGFREQFF.